This TCR beta chain was found in a study of cytomegalovirus exposure and HLA in healthy donors. For the study at large: Researchers previously reported finding just under 120 million unique TCR beta sequences from roughly 200 million T cells.

Details on this clone: Its target is unknown.

This CDR3 has 16 amino acids. The V end was cut by 6 bases, the J end by 0 bases, with 15 bases between. Per germline, CDR1 KGHSH and CDR2 LQKENI. 60 Vbeta and 13 Jbeta primers were used in PCR. Assay: immunoSEQ multiplex PCR; the TCRdb copy retains only in-frame clones and omits some. The sample lists about 160,000 clones; roughly four fifths were seen once. General study results and limits: The records held CMV serostatus as the only immune exposure information.

The sequencing sample was made of PBMCs. J is TRBJ1-5 and V is TRBV18; D not resolved. The clonotype comes from a woman between 18 and 29 years old in good health and CMV-seronegative. The CDR3 DNA sequence: TGTGCCAGCTCCTCTCAGACGGACTATAGCAATCAGCCCCAGCATTTT. As protein: CASSSQTDYSNQPQHF.